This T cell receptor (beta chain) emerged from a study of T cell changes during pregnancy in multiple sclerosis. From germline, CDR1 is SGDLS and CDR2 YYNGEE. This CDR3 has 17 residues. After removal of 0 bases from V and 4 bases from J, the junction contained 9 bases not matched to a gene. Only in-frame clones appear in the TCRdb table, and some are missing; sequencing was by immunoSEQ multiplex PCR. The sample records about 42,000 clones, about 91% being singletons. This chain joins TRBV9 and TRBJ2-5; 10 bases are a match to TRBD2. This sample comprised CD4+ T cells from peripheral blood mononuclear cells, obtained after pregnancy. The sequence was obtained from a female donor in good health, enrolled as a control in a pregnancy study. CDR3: CASSVGHSGRKGETQYF. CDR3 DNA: TGTGCCAGCAGCGTAGGGCATAGCGGGAGGAAAGGAGAGACCCAGTACTTC.